This TCR beta chain was captured by sequencing in a study of beta chain features in type 1 diabetes. Study-wide results and caveats: Within the patient group, naive, central memory and Treg TCRB repertoires appeared more similar to each other than within healthy donors.

Points on this clone: Its specificity is not known.

Every bit of the isolated RNA underwent reverse transcription, so sequencing read expressed TCRB transcripts. Using immunoSEQ multiplex PCR, the repertoire was profiled, and TCRdb retains in-frame clones only, with some absent. The sample lists roughly 250,000 clones; 7.5% to 10% were seen once. The V gene's germline CDR1 is MGHRA and CDR2 YSYEKL. CDR3 length equals 16 residues. The V end was cut by 1 base, the J end by 4 bases, with 14 bases between. The receptor comes from a woman aged 18-29 years in good health. V is TRBV4-1 and J is TRBJ2-1; D is possibly TRBD1 (7 bases). The sequenced material came from naive CD4+ T cells from blood. The CDR3 DNA follows: TGCGCCAGCAGCCAAGTAGTCGCAGGGGGGTACAATGAGCAGTTCTTC. Translation gives CASSQVVAGGYNEQFF.